This T cell receptor (beta chain) was captured in a study of naive and memory T cell subsets. Study-wide results and caveats: TCR transcript changes with activation or differentiation may affect this RNA method.

Amplification of ligated cDNA took four PCR rounds with SP2 and nested alpha and beta constant primers. Reverse transcription of blood and skin TCR RNA was primed at alpha and beta constant regions. TCRdb used MiXCR to reprocess the 5' RACE reads, holding one entry per CDR3 protein. The repertoire includes approximately 58,000 distinct CDR3 sequences, under 8.5% of them detected once, and 9% to 10% sits in the top ten. The CDR3 contains 15 residues. Trimming took 4 bases from V and 2 from J, leaving 13 bases between them. Germline V gives CDR1 SNHLY, CDR2 FYNNEI. TCR cDNA received a 3' ligated oligonucleotide that carried a UMI. Whole-blood samples were around 2.3 ml of peripheral blood from healthy adult volunteers. Input was about 1 to 1,100 ng of DNase-treated total RNA without cell sorting. This clonotype was seen at least ten times. The antigen is unknown.

The receptor was isolated from a male donor in good health. J is TRBJ2-3 and V is TRBV2; D remains ambiguous. CDR3: CASSGEFTYTDTQYF. CDR3 sequence (DNA): TGTGCCAGCAGTGGCGAGTTCACCTACACAGATACGCAGTATTTT.